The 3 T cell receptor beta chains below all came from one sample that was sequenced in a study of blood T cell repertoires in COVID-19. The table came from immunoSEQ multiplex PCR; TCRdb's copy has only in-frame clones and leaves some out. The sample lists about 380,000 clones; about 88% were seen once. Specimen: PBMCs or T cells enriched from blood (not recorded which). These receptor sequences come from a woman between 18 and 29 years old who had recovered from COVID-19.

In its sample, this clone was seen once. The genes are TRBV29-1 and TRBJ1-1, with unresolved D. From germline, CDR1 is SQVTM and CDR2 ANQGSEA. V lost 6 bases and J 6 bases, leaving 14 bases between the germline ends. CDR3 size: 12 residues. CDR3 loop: CSVRHLAPEAFF. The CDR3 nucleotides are TGCAGCGTGAGGCACTTGGCCCCTGAAGCTTTCTTT.

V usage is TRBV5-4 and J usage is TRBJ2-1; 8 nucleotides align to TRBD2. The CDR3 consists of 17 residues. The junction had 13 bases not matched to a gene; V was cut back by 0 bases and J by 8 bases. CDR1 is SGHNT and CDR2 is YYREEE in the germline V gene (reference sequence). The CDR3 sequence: CASSLASRGGRFDEQFF. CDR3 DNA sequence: TGTGCCAGCAGCTTGGCCTCTCGCGGGGGGCGTTTCGATGAGCAGTTCTTC.

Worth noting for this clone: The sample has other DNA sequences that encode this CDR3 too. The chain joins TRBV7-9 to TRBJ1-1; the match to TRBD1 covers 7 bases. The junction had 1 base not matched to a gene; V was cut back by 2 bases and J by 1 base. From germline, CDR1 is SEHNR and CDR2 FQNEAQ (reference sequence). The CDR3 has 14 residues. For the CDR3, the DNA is TGTGCCAGCAGCTTACAGGGGGGGAACACTGAAGCTTTCTTT. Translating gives CASSLQGGNTEAFF.